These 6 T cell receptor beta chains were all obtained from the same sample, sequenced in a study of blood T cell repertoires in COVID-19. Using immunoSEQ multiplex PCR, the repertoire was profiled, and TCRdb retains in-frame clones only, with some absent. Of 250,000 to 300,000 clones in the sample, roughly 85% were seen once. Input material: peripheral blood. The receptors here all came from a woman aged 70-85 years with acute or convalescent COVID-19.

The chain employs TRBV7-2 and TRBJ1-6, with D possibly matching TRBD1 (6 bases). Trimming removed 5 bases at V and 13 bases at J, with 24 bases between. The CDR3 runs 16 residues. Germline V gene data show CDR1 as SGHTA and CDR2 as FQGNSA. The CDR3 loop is CASSIAGTQAERPLHF. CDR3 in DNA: TGTGCCAGCAGCATCGCCGGGACACAGGCCGAGCGGCCCCTCCACTTT.

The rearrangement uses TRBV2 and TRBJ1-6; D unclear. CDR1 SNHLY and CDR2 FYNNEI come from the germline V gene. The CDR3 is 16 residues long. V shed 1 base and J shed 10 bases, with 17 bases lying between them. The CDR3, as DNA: TGTGCCAGCAGTGAAGACTCCGGGTCCGGGAACTCACCCCTCCACTTT. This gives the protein CASSEDSGSGNSPLHF.

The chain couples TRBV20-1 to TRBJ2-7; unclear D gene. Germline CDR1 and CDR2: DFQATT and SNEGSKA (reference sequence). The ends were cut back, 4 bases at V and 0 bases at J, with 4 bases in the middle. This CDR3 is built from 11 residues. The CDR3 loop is CSATSSYEQYF. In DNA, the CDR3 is TGCAGTGCTACCAGCTCCTACGAGCAGTACTTC.

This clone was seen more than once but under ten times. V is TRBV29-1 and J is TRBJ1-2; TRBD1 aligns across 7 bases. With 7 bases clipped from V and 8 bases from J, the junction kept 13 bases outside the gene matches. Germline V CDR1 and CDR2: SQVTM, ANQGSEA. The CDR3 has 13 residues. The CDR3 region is CSADGGGPGGYTF. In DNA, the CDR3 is TGCAGCGCCGACGGAGGGGGCCCTGGAGGCTACACCTTC.

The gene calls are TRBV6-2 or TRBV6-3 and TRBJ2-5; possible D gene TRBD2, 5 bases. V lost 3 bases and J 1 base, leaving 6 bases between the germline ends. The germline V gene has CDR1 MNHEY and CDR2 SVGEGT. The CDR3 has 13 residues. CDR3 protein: CASSYLAQETQYF. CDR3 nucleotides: TGTGCCAGCAGTTATCTAGCCCAAGAGACCCAGTACTTC.

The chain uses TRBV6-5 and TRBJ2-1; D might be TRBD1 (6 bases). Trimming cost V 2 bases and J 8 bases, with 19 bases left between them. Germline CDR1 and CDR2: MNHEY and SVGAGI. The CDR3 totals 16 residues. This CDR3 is CASSYGQGHPVDEQFF. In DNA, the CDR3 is TGTGCCAGCAGTTACGGGCAGGGGCACCCGGTCGATGAGCAGTTCTTC.